This T cell receptor beta chain originates from a study of human T cells and chemical hapten exposure. Study information: Donors were sensitized with 2% DPC on the upper inner arm.

Single cDNA molecules in the library carried unique molecular identifiers attached during preparation. A single record per CDR3 protein comes from TCRdb applying MiXCR to the RACE reads. Among 250,000 or so distinct CDR3 sequences, just under 8% were seen once, and the ten largest hold 1.2%. The CDR3 extends over 12 amino acids. With 0 bases removed from V and 10 bases from J, the gap between germline ends came to 7 bases. The germline gives CDR1 SGHTA, CDR2 FQGNSA. This sample's time point: pre-sensitization, week 0. The treatment is: therapeutic diphenylcyclopropenone sensitization with weekly scalp DPC. Alopecia patients between 18 and 70 years old and suitable for DPC were used as donors.

The sample here was whole blood, taken in connection with sensitization to the hapten diphenylcyclopropenone (DPC). This sequence was found in a young man with alopecia areata. Some clones in this sample may be carry-over from other donors' samples. V and J are TRBV7-2 and TRBJ2-1, with D possibly called TRBD1 or TRBD2 (5 bases each). The CDR3 region is CASSLAGREQFF. Here the CDR3 DNA reads TGTGCCAGCAGCTTAGCGGGACGGGAGCAGTTCTTC.